This passage covers 19 T cell receptor beta chains from one sample sequenced in a study of T cell responses to AZD1222 COVID-19 vaccine. Profiling relied on immunoSEQ multiplex PCR, and the TCRdb table lists in-frame clones only, not all of them. The table records about 130,000 clones, about 92% of them present only once. This material consisted of peripheral blood, taken on day 0 of AZD1222 vaccination. These receptor sequences come from an adult in good health.

The chain joins TRBV18 to TRBJ1-3; D possibly corresponds to TRBD1 (6 bases). The germline CDR1 and CDR2 sequences are KGHSH and LQKENI. CDR3 length: 14 amino acids. V lost 6 bases and J 3 bases, leaving 12 bases between the germline ends. CDR3 residues: CASSQGIDGNTIYF. The CDR3 DNA follows: TGTGCCAGCTCCCAGGGGATAGATGGAAACACCATATATTTT.

The chain couples TRBV7-2 to TRBJ2-5; 9 bases line up with TRBD1. Trimming at V came to 6 bases and at J to 5 bases, leaving 10 bases not matched to a gene. The CDR3 is 15 amino acids. Germline V gene sequence: CDR1 SGHTA, CDR2 FQGNSA. The CDR3 loop is CASSSYWTGAETQYF. The DNA for the CDR3 is TGTGCCAGCAGTTCCTACTGGACAGGGGCGGAGACCCAGTACTTC.

The chain employs TRBV2 and TRBJ2-2, with D uncertain. The CDR3 has 11 residues. The germline V and J ends were trimmed by 2 bases and 7 bases, with 2 bases remaining between them. Germline V gene data show CDR1 as SNHLY and CDR2 as FYNNEI. CDR3 in DNA: TGTGCCAGCAGTGAATTCGGGGAGCTGTTTTTT. Its protein product is CASSEFGELFF.

The chain combines TRBV11-3 with TRBJ1-1; tentative D call: TRBD1 (5 bases). Germline CDR1 and CDR2: SGHNT and YENEEA. The CDR3 sequence is 18 residues long. Trimming pared 0 bases from V and 2 bases from J, leaving 19 bases between. The CDR3 loop reads CASSLDVPMGTDNTEAFF. CDR3 DNA sequence: TGTGCCAGCAGCTTAGACGTCCCGATGGGGACGGACAACACTGAAGCTTTCTTT.

The chain has TRBV2 and TRBJ1-2, with TRBD1 identical over 7 bases. The CDR3 runs 17 residues. V lost 5 bases and J lost 4; bases outside the gene matches: 16. Per germline, CDR1 SNHLY and CDR2 FYNNEI. CDR3 sequence reads: CASSHGQVGWGLYGYTF. The DNA of the CDR3 is TGTGCCAGCAGTCACGGACAGGTTGGGTGGGGTCTCTATGGCTACACCTTC.

As to this clone: At one end, the junction sequence differs from germline, possibly due to a read error. CDR3 sequence: CASSQPRHTVSGEAF. For the CDR3, the DNA is TGCGCCAGCAGTCAACCGAGGCACACAGTATCAGGCGAAGCCTTT. The chain couples TRBV23-1 to TRBJ1-5; D remains ambiguous. TRBV23-1 falls under the ORF class, with uncertain function. The CDR3 runs to 15 residues.

This clone has just one count. The CDR3 loop is CASSVRARDTDTQYF. The CDR3 DNA follows: TGTGCCAGCAGTGTCAGGGCCCGGGACACAGATACGCAGTATTTT. The V and J genes are TRBV2 and TRBJ2-3; either TRBD1 or TRBD2 may fit D (5 bases each). Germline lookup yields CDR1 SNHLY and CDR2 FYNNEI. The V end lost 4 bases, the J end lost 2 bases, and 13 bases lay between the germline ends. CDR3 length: 15 amino acids.

The gene calls are TRBV5-3 and TRBJ2-1, with D tentatively TRBD1 (6 bases). TRBV5-3 is an ORF, with its function uncertain. The CDR3 sequence is 15 residues long. Trimming took off 4 bases at V and 2 bases at J, with 13 bases between the two ends. CDR3 sequence reads: CARSTVEGAYNEQFF. The CDR3, as DNA: TGTGCCAGAAGCACTGTAGAGGGGGCCTACAATGAGCAGTTCTTC.

This rearrangement joins TRBV2 to TRBJ1-4; weak D call: TRBD1 (6 bases). Trimming shortened V by 6 bases and J by 8 bases, and 19 bases separated the two germline ends. Per the germline V gene, CDR1 is SNHLY and CDR2 is FYNNEI. This CDR3 has 15 amino acids. This CDR3 is CASRAQGRPLEKLFF. The CDR3 DNA is TGTGCCAGCAGGGCACAGGGACGTCCCCTCGAAAAACTGTTTTTT.

This clone came up once. The CDR3 sequence is CASSSLGSGSYNSPLHF. The CDR3 nucleotides read TGTGCCAGCAGTTCACTCGGGTCGGGCTCCTATAATTCACCCCTCCACTTT. V and J are TRBV27 and TRBJ1-6; D remains ambiguous. In germline, CDR1 is MNHEY, CDR2 SMNVEV (reference sequence). The CDR3 spans 17 residues. The ends were cut back, 4 bases at V and 0 bases at J, with 13 bases in the middle.

This chain links TRBV18 with TRBJ1-5; tentatively, D is TRBD1 (5 bases). The germline V gene encodes CDR1 KGHSH and CDR2 LQKENI. V was trimmed by 4 bases and J by 7 bases, leaving 11 bases between them. This CDR3 has 13 residues. The CDR3 here is CASSQGPRQPQHF. The CDR3 nucleotides read TGTGCCAGCTCACAGGGGCCCCGCCAGCCCCAGCATTTT.

V gene TRBV3-1 (or the pseudogene TRBV3-2) combines with J gene TRBJ2-7; D is unresolved. Germline values: CDR1 LGHDT, CDR2 YNNKEL (reference sequence). V was shortened by 3 bases and J by 5 bases, with 11 bases between the two germline ends. This CDR3 has 13 residues. This chain's CDR3 is CASSHYGHDEQYF. CDR3 DNA sequence: TGTGCCAGCAGCCATTACGGCCACGACGAGCAGTACTTC.

This clone was counted a few times. The gene calls are TRBV10-3 and TRBJ1-2, with TRBD1 matching over 7 bases. Germline CDR1 reads ENHRY; CDR2 reads SYGVKD. The ends lost 4 bases at V and 5 bases at J; junction bases unmatched: 16. The CDR3 has 17 residues. DNA of the CDR3: TGTGCCATCAGTGCGAAAGACGATAAAGGGGGCAAGTATGGCTACACCTTC. Residues: CAISAKDDKGGKYGYTF.

CDR3: CASGRPLQETQYF. The CDR3 bases are TGTGCCTCCGGGCGACCCCTCCAAGAGACCCAGTACTTC. The genes are TRBV7-2 and TRBJ2-5; D unresolved. CDR3 length: 13 residues. Trimming took 11 bases from V and 1 from J, leaving 14 bases between them. Per germline, CDR1 SGHTA and CDR2 FQGNSA.

The J gene is TRBJ1-1, the V gene TRBV2; D may be TRBD1 (6 bases). CDR3 length: 15 residues. V lost 6 bases to trimming and J lost 4 bases, with 18 bases between them. Germline V gene sequence: CDR1 SNHLY, CDR2 FYNNEI. The CDR3 protein is CASRQNTGSGTEAFF. In DNA, the CDR3 is TGTGCCAGCAGACAGAACACAGGGTCCGGCACTGAAGCTTTCTTT.

The V call is TRBV23-1, the J call TRBJ2-7; tentatively, D is TRBD2 (6 bases). TRBV23-1 is placed among ORFs of uncertain function. This CDR3 has 14 amino acids. V was cut by 6 bases and J by 0 bases, with 12 bases left in between. This CDR3 reads CASRGTSSSYEQYF. The CDR3 coding sequence is TGCGCCAGCAGGGGGACTTCGAGCTCCTACGAGCAGTACTTC.

The chain couples TRBV11-2 to TRBJ2-1; perhaps TRBD2 as D (6 bases). The CDR3 is made up of 12 amino acids. V was clipped by 0 bases and J by 10 bases, with 7 bases between them. Germline V gene data show CDR1 as SGHAT and CDR2 as FQNNGV. The CDR3 DNA is TGTGCCAGCAGCTTAGATCTAGCGGAGCAGTTCTTC. This encodes CASSLDLAEQFF.

This chain uses TRBV5-4 with TRBJ1-1; maybe TRBD1 (6 bases). This CDR3 is built from 14 residues. From germline, CDR1 is SGHNT and CDR2 YYREEE (reference sequence). V was cut by 3 bases and J by 1 base, with 10 bases left in between. The CDR3 DNA reads as TGTGCCAGCAGCTCGAAGACAGGGAACACTGAAGCTTTCTTT. Protein sequence: CASSSKTGNTEAFF.

The CDR3 region is CASSGYYAELTEAFF. Written as DNA, the CDR3 is TGTGCCAGCAGCGGCTACTATGCGGAGCTGACTGAAGCTTTCTTT. The J gene is TRBJ1-1, the V gene TRBV2; D not resolved. CDR3 length: 15 residues. V was pared by 6 bases and J by 5 bases, with 19 bases between. Germline-derived CDR1 and CDR2 are SNHLY and FYNNEI.